Reported below is one T cell receptor (beta chain). Sequencing used immunoSEQ multiplex PCR; TCRdb keeps in-frame clones, though not all of them. The sample consists of tens of thousands of clones, 75% to 80% of them appearing once. The data derive from a study of blood T cell repertoires in COVID-19. Study details: COVID-19 samples, acute and convalescent, were from the United States, Italy and Spain. The cDNA or gDNA used as material had been derived from T cells, B-cell-depleted T cells, or PBMCs.

The sequence was collected from a man aged 45-65 years with active or convalescent COVID-19. The sample taken for sequencing was peripheral blood.

In DNA form, the CDR3 reads TGCAGCGTTGAAGGACGACGGGTGAACACTGAAGCTTTCTTT. Translated, it gives CSVEGRRVNTEAFF. This chain links TRBV29-1 with TRBJ1-1; D is ambiguous. The ends were cut back, 1 base at V and 0 bases at J, with 9 bases in the middle. Germline V gene sequence: CDR1 SQVTM, CDR2 ANQGSEA. The CDR3 runs to 14 residues.